This T cell receptor beta chain came from a study of blood T cells in healthy people across ages. PCR was performed a second time for about 6 to 12 cycles using a sample-barcoded 5' primer and a J-beta primer mix. TCRdb called the 5' RACE reads again in MiXCR, with one record for every CDR3 protein. The table records about 930,000 distinct CDR3 sequences, about 29% of them present only once. The V segment lost 2 bases and the J segment 0 bases; nucleotides outside the gene matches: 4. The length of the CDR3 is 16 residues. Germline CDR1 reads SGDLS; CDR2 reads YYNGEE. The data also belong to a second study, concerning T cells of mothers and their children.

The TCR comes from a woman between 35 and 50 years old in good health. The chain employs TRBV9 and TRBJ2-1, with 8 bases that match TRBD2. Input material: blood. The CDR3 DNA sequence: TGTGCCAGCAGCGTCACTAGCGGTTACTCCTACAATGAGCAGTTCTTC. Protein product: CASSVTSGYSYNEQFF.